Each of the 19 T cell receptor beta chains below was sequenced from the same sample in a study of T cells in localized non-small cell lung cancer. Some clones are missing from TCRdb's copy, which holds only in-frame ones; the method was immunoSEQ multiplex PCR. Among 50,000 to 65,000 clones listed, 60% to 85% were seen once. The material was PBMCs, obtained before any cancer treatment. Receptors were obtained from a woman between 35 and 75 years old with stage II lung adenocarcinoma.

The CDR3 protein is CASSSEQGRGAFF. CDR3 sequence (DNA): TGTGCCAGCAGCTCAGAACAGGGACGCGGAGCTTTCTTT. The chain joins TRBV7-9 to TRBJ1-1; tentative D call: TRBD1 (6 bases). Germline CDR1 reads SEHNR; CDR2 reads FQNEAQ (reference sequence). This CDR3 spans 13 amino acids. V was pared by 4 bases and J by 10 bases, with 16 bases between.

CDR3 in amino acids: CASSLPGTAGELFF. The CDR3 nucleotides read TGCGCCAGCAGCTTGCCAGGGACGGCCGGGGAGCTGTTTTTT. The chain recombines TRBV5-1 with TRBJ2-2; the D call may be TRBD1 or TRBD2 (5 bases each). Per the germline V gene, CDR1 is SGHRS and CDR2 is YFSETQ. The ends were cut back, 1 base at V and 6 bases at J, with 10 bases in the middle. CDR3 length: 14 amino acids.

The V gene is TRBV30, the J gene TRBJ1-1; D not certain. The CDR3 length is 15 residues. Per the germline V gene, CDR1 is GTSNPN and CDR2 is SVGIG (reference sequence). Trimming took off 8 bases at V and 5 bases at J, with 24 bases between the two ends. The CDR3 DNA follows: TGTGCCCACCGATCTGGCTTTCCCACGGGTACTGAAGCTTTCTTT. Its protein product is CAHRSGFPTGTEAFF.

The rearrangement links TRBV18 to TRBJ1-5; D may be TRBD1 (5 bases). Per the germline V gene, CDR1 is KGHSH and CDR2 is LQKENI. With 4 bases removed from V and 0 bases from J, the gap between germline ends came to 7 bases. The CDR3 loop spans 14 amino acids. CDR3 bases: TGTGCCAGCTCACGACAGACTAGCAATCAGCCCCAGCATTTT. It is translated as CASSRQTSNQPQHF.

This clone was observed at least ten times. The V and J genes are TRBV9 and TRBJ2-7, with 9 bases matching TRBD1. Unmatched junction bases numbered 15, after V lost 0 bases and J lost 5 bases. Germline CDR1 is SGDLS and CDR2 is YYNGEE. The CDR3 is made up of 18 amino acids. The CDR3 spells CASSVVGTGTGNFDEQYF. CDR3 sequence (DNA): TGTGCCAGCAGCGTAGTTGGTACCGGGACAGGGAATTTCGACGAGCAGTACTTC.

The chain employs TRBV19 and TRBJ2-7; the D gene is possibly TRBD1 (6 bases). The length of the CDR3 is 14 residues. The germline V gene encodes CDR1 LNHDA and CDR2 SQIVND (reference sequence). V was trimmed by 3 bases and J by 4 bases, leaving 13 bases between them. CDR3 in DNA: TGTGCCAGTAGTATCCTGACAGGCGGTTACGAGCAGTACTTC. Its protein product is CASSILTGGYEQYF.

This chain connects TRBV19 to TRBJ1-1; D is perhaps TRBD1 (6 bases). Per the germline V gene, CDR1 is LNHDA and CDR2 is SQIVND (reference sequence). The CDR3 has 15 residues. V dropped 3 bases and J dropped 0 bases, with 11 bases sitting between them. The CDR3 DNA follows: TGTGCCAGTAGTATTCGCCACAGGGTGAACACTGAAGCTTTCTTT. Protein product: CASSIRHRVNTEAFF.

This chain connects TRBV19 to TRBJ2-7; TRBD2 matches at 10 bases. The junction had 2 bases not matched to a gene; V was cut back by 4 bases and J by 2 bases. Germline values: CDR1 LNHDA, CDR2 SQIVND (reference sequence). The length of the CDR3 is 14 residues. The CDR3 spells CASSRTSGPYEQYF. CDR3 bases: TGTGCCAGTAGTAGGACTAGCGGCCCCTACGAGCAGTACTTC.

This rearrangement joins TRBV5-1 to TRBJ2-3; possible D gene TRBD1, 6 bases. The CDR3 consists of 13 residues. The germline V and J ends were trimmed by 8 bases and 5 bases, with 15 bases remaining between them. Germline V gene data show CDR1 as SGHRS and CDR2 as YFSETQ. The CDR3 here is CASKTTGLDTQYF. In DNA form, the CDR3 reads TGCGCCAGTAAAACCACAGGGTTAGATACGCAGTATTTT. Complete variable domain (other parts from reference TRBV5-1 and TRBJ2-3): KAGVTQTPRYLIKTRGQQVTLSCSPISGHRSVSWYQQTPGQGLQFLFEYFSETQRNKGNFPGRFSGRQFSNSRSEMNVSTLELGDSALYLCASKTTGLDTQYFGPGTRLTVL.

This chain connects TRBV5-1 to TRBJ1-1; D ambiguous. CDR1 is SGHRS and CDR2 is YFSETQ in the germline V gene. Deletions cut 0 bases from V and 1 base from J, with 13 bases between. The CDR3 sequence is 16 residues long. The CDR3 region is CASSLAPLGENTEAFF. CDR3 sequence (DNA): TGCGCCAGCAGCTTGGCCCCTCTAGGAGAGAACACTGAAGCTTTCTTT. The full variable domain, completed using reference TRBV5-1 and TRBJ1-1, is KAGVTQTPRYLIKTRGQQVTLSCSPISGHRSVSWYQQTPGQGLQFLFEYFSETQRNKGNFPGRFSGRQFSNSRSEMNVSTLELGDSALYLCASSLAPLGENTEAFFGQGTRLTVV.

The V gene is TRBV28, the J gene TRBJ1-5; D uncertain. Germline assignment: CDR1 MDHEN and CDR2 SYDVKM. The germline V and J ends were trimmed by 6 bases and 1 base, with 10 bases remaining between them. This CDR3 has 14 amino acids. Here the CDR3 reads CASSPGSSNQPQHF. The CDR3 nucleotides are TGTGCCAGCAGCCCCGGCAGCAGCAATCAGCCCCAGCATTTT.

This clone was counted a few times. The J gene is TRBJ1-1, the V gene TRBV18; D may be TRBD1 (5 bases). Germline values: CDR1 KGHSH, CDR2 LQKENI. The V end lost 3 bases, the J end lost 4 bases, and 15 bases lay between the germline ends. This CDR3 spans 15 amino acids. CDR3 bases: TGTGCCAGCTCACCCGGGCGCAGGGTAGCCACTGAAGCTTTCTTT. Residues: CASSPGRRVATEAFF.

The V and J genes are TRBV5-5 and TRBJ2-7; D remains unclear. This CDR3 is built from 14 residues. Trimming took off 4 bases at V and 3 bases at J, with 14 bases between the two ends. The germline V gene has CDR1 SGHKS and CDR2 YYEKEE (reference sequence). CDR3 sequence: CASSPEGIGYEQYF. The CDR3 coding sequence is TGTGCCAGCAGCCCGGAAGGTATAGGCTACGAGCAGTACTTC.

Turning to this clone: An end of the junction differs from the germline gene, which may be a read error. This chain connects TRBV5-1 to TRBJ2-3; possibly TRBD1 or TRBD2 for D (5 bases each). The CDR3 totals 14 residues. The germline V gene has CDR1 SGHRS and CDR2 YFSETQ. DNA for the CDR3: TGCGCCAGCAACTTGGGCCAGGGAGCAGATACGCAGTATTTT. Residues: CASNLGQGADTQYF.

This clone was recorded a few times. The rearrangement uses TRBV27 and TRBJ1-2, with 7 bases lining up with TRBD1. The CDR3 runs 15 residues. With V trimmed by 4 bases and J by 6 bases, 11 bases remained unmatched. Germline loops: CDR1 MNHEY, CDR2 SMNVEV (reference sequence). The CDR3 region is CASSSLPLQGNGYTF. The CDR3 nucleotides read TGTGCCAGCAGTTCCCTACCCCTACAGGGGAATGGCTACACCTTC.

V is TRBV13 and J is TRBJ1-4; no definite D call. The CDR3 runs 16 residues. Trimming pared 0 bases from V and 4 bases from J, leaving 12 bases between. Germline V gene data show CDR1 as PRHDT and CDR2 as FYEKMQ (reference sequence). DNA of the CDR3: TGTGCCAGCAGCTTAGGTTCCGGGCTATTTAATGAAAAACTGTTTTTT. Its translation: CASSLGSGLFNEKLFF.

The CDR3 sequence: CASSQGREREAFF. In DNA form, the CDR3 reads TGCGCCAGCAGCCAAGGCAGGGAGAGGGAAGCTTTCTTT. J is TRBJ1-1 and V is TRBV4-3; TRBD1 might be the D (5 bases). The CDR3 is 13 amino acids. Deletions cut 1 base from V and 8 bases from J, with 11 bases between. Looked up from germline, CDR1 is LGHNA and CDR2 is YSLEER.

Written as DNA, the CDR3 is TGTGCCAGCAGTTTACTGGGACAGGGGGCAAGAGAGACCCAGTACTTC. This translates into CASSLLGQGARETQYF. The chain couples TRBV27 to TRBJ2-5, with 12 bases fitting TRBD1. V lost 2 bases to trimming and J lost 4 bases; unmatched junction nucleotides: 5. The CDR3 covers 16 residues. CDR1 MNHEY and CDR2 SMNVEV come from the germline V gene (reference sequence).

This rearrangement joins TRBV5-6 to TRBJ1-1; tentative D call: TRBD1 (6 bases). V dropped 4 bases and J dropped 4 bases, with 17 bases sitting between them. From germline, CDR1 is SGHDT and CDR2 YYEEEE. The CDR3 totals 15 residues. The CDR3 nucleotides are TGTGCCAGCAGCCACAGGCCTACAGGGATCACTGAAGCTTTCTTT. It codes for CASSHRPTGITEAFF.